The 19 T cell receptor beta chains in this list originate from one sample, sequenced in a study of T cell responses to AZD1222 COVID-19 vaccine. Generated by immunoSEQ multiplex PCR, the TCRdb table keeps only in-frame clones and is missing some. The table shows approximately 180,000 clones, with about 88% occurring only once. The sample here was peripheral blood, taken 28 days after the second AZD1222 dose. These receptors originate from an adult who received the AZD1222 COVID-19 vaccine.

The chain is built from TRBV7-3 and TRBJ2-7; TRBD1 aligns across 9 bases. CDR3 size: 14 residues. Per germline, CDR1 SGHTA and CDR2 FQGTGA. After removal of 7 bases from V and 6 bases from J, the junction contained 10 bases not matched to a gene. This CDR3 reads CASTPGTGTGEQYF. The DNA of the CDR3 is TGTGCCAGCACTCCCGGGACAGGGACTGGCGAGCAGTACTTC.

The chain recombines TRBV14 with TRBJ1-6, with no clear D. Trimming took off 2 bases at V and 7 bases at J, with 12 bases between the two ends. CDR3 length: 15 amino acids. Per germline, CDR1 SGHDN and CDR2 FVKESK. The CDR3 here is CASSQSLQVNSPLHF. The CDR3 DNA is TGTGCCAGCAGCCAAAGTCTGCAGGTGAATTCACCCCTCCACTTT. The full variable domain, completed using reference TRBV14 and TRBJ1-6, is EAGVTQFPSHSVIEKGQTVTLRCDPISGHDNLYWYRRVMGKEIKFLLHFVKESKQDESGMPNNRFLAERTGGTYSTLKVQPAELEDSGVYFCASSQSLQVNSPLHFGNGTRLTVT.

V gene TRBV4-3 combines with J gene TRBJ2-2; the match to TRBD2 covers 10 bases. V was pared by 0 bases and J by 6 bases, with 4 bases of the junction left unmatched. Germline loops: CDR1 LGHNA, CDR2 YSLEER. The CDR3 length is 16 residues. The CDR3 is CASSQETLAGAGELFF. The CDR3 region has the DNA TGCGCCAGCAGCCAAGAAACCCTAGCGGGGGCCGGGGAGCTGTTTTTT.

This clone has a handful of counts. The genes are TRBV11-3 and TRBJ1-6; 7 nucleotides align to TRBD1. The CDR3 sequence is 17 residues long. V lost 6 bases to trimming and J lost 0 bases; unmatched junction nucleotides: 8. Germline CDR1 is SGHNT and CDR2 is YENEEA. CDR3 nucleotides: TGTGCCAGCAGGCTTAGCCGGGACAGCTCCTATAATTCACCCCTCCACTTT. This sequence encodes CASRLSRDSSYNSPLHF.

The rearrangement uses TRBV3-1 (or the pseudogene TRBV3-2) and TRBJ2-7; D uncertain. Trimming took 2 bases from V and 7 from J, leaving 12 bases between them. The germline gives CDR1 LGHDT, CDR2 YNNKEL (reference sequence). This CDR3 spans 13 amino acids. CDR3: CASSQTPIGEQYF. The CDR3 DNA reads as TGTGCCAGCAGCCAAACCCCGATTGGGGAGCAGTACTTC.

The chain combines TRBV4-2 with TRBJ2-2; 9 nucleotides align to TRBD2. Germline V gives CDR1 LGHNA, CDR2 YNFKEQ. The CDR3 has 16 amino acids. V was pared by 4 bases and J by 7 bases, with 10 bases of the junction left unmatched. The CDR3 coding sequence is TGTGCCAGCAGCCCCTCCGGGACTAGCAAGGGCGGGGAGCTGTTTTTT. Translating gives CASSPSGTSKGGELFF.

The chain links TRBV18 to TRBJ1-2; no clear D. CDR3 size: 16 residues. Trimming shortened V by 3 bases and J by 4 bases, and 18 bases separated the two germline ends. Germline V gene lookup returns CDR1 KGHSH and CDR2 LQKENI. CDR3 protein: CASSPSDPLAIYGYTF. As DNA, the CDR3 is TGTGCCAGCTCACCCTCTGACCCTCTCGCGATCTATGGCTACACCTTC.

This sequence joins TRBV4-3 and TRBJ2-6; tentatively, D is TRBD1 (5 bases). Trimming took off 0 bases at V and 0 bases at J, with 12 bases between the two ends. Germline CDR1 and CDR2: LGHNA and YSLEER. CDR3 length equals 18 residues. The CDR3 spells CASSQDLVGASGANVLTF. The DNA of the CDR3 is TGCGCCAGCAGCCAAGACCTCGTAGGGGCCTCTGGGGCCAACGTCCTGACTTTC.

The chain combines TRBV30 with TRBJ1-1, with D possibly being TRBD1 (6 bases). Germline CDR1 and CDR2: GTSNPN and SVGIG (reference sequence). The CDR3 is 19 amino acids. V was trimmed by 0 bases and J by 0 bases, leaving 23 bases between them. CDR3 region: CAWSVWGGRRRPVNTEAFF. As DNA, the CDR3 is TGTGCCTGGAGTGTTTGGGGGGGGCGCCGAAGACCGGTGAACACTGAAGCTTTCTTT.

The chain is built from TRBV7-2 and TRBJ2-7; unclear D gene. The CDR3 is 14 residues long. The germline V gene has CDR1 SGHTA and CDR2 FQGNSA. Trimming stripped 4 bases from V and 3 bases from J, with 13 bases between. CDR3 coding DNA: TGTGCCAGCAGCTGGTGGCTAGTCAGCTACGAGCAGTACTTC. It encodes CASSWWLVSYEQYF.

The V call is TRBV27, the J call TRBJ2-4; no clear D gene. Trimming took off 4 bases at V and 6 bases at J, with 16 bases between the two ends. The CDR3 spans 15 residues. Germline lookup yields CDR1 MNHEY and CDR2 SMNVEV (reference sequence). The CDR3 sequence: CASSWEGFPGNIQYF. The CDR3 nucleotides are TGTGCCAGCAGTTGGGAAGGGTTCCCTGGAAACATTCAGTACTTC.

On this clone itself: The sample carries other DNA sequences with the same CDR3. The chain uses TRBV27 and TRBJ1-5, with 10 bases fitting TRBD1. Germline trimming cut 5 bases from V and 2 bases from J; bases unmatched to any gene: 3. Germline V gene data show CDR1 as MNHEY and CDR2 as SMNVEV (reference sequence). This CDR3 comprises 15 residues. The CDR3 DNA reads TGTGCCAGCAGTCTCGGGACAGGGGGCAATCAGCCCCAGCATTTT. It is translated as CASSLGTGGNQPQHF.

In nucleotides, the CDR3 is TGTGCCAGCACAGGGGACAGGGATCCAAACACCATATATTTT. It codes for CASTGDRDPNTIYF. J is TRBJ1-3 and V is TRBV25-1; 9 nucleotides line up with TRBD1. The germline V gene encodes CDR1 MGHDK and CDR2 SYGVNS. Losses at the gene ends were 7 bases for V and 6 bases for J; bases not matched to a gene: 7. CDR3 length: 14 residues.

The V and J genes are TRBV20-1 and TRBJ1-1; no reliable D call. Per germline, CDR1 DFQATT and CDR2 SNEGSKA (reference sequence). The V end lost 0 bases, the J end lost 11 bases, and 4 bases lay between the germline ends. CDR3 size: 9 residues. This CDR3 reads CSAREVAFF. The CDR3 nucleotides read TGCAGTGCTAGAGAGGTCGCTTTCTTT.

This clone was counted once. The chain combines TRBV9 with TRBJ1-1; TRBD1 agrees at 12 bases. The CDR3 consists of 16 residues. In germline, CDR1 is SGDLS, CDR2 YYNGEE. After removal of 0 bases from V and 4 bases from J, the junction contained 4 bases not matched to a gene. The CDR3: CASSVAVGQGATEAFF. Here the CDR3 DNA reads TGTGCCAGCAGCGTAGCTGTGGGACAGGGGGCCACTGAAGCTTTCTTT.

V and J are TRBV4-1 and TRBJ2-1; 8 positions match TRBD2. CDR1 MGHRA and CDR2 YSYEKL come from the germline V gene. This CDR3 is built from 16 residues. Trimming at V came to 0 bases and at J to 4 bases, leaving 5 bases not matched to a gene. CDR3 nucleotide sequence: TGCGCCAGCAGCCAAGACGTAGCGGGACTATACAATGAGCAGTTCTTC. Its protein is CASSQDVAGLYNEQFF.

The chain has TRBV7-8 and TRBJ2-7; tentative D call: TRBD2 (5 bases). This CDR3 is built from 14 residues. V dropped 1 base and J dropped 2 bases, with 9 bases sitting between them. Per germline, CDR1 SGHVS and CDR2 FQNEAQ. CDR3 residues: CASSLGRGTYEQYF. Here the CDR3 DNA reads TGTGCCAGCAGCTTAGGTCGGGGAACCTACGAGCAGTACTTC.

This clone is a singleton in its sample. Here the CDR3 reads CASSLWDRGQNIQYF. DNA of the CDR3: TGTGCCAGCAGTTTATGGGACAGGGGGCAAAACATTCAGTACTTC. The V call is TRBV28, the J call TRBJ2-4; 11 bases map to TRBD1. The ends lost 0 bases at V and 5 bases at J; junction bases unmatched: 0. Germline V gene data show CDR1 as MDHEN and CDR2 as SYDVKM. The CDR3 has 15 amino acids.

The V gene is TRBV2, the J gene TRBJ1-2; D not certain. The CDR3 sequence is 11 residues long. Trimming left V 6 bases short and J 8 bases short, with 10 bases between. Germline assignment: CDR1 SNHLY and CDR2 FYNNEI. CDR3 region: CASRPEQGYTF. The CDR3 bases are TGTGCCAGCAGACCGGAGCAGGGCTACACCTTC.